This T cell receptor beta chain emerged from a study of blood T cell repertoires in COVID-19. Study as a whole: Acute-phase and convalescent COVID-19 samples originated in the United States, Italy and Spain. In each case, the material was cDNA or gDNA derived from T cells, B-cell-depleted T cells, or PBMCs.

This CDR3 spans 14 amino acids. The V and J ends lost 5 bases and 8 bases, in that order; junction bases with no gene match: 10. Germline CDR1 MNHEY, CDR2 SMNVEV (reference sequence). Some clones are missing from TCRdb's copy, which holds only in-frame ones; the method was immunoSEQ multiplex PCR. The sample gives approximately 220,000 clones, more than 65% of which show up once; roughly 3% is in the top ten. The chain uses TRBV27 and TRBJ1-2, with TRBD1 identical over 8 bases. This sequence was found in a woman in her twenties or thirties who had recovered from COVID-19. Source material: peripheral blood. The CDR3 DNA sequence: TGTGCCAGCAGTGCAACCCAGGGGGCGCGGGGCTACACCTTC. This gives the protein CASSATQGARGYTF.